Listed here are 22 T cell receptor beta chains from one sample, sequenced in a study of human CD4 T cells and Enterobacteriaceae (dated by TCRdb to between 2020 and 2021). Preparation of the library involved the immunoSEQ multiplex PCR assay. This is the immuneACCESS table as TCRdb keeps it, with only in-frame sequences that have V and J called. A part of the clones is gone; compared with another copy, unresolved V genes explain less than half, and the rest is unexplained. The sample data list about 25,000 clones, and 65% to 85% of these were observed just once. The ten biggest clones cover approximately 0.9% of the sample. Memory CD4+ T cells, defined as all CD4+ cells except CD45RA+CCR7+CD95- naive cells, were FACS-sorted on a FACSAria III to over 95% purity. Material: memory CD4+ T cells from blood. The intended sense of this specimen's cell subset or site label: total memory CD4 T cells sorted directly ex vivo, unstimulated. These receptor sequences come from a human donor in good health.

This CDR3 reads CASSLDRGGEKLFF. The CDR3 DNA reads as TGTGCCAGCAGTTTAGACAGGGGGGGTGAAAAACTGTTTTTT. The rearrangement uses TRBV28 and TRBJ1-4; TRBD1 matches 9 bases. The CDR3 sequence is 14 residues long. Trimming cost V 2 bases and J 7 bases; bases outside gene matches: 2. The germline CDR1 and CDR2 sequences are MDHEN and SYDVKM.

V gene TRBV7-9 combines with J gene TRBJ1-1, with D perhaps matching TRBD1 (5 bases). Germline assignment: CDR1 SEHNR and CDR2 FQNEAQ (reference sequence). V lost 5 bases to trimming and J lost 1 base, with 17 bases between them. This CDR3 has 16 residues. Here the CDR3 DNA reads TGTGCCAGCAGCGTCCCTAAGGGGTACCAGAACACTGAAGCTTTCTTT. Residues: CASSVPKGYQNTEAFF.

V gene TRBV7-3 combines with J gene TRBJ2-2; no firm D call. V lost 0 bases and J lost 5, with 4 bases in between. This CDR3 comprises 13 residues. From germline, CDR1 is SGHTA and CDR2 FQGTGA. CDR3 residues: CASSLTGTGELFF. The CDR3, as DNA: TGTGCCAGCAGCTTAACCGGGACCGGGGAGCTGTTTTTT.

The CDR3 DNA follows: TGTGCCAGCAGTGAACAGGGGGAGGGCAGGGTCGTTCGCGAGCAGTACTTC. Encoded protein: CASSEQGEGRVVREQYF. V and J are TRBV6-1 and TRBJ2-7, with D perhaps given as TRBD1 or TRBD2 (7 bases each). Germline V gives CDR1 MNHNS, CDR2 SASEGT. CDR3 length equals 17 residues. V lost 2 bases and J 6 bases, leaving 23 bases between the germline ends.

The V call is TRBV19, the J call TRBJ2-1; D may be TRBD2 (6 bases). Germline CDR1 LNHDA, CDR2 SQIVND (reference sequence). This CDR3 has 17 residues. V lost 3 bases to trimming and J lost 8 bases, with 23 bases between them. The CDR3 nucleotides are TGTGCCAGTAGTATTTCGGCTAGCGCTCCCGGAGAGGATGAGCAGTTCTTC. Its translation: CASSISASAPGEDEQFF.

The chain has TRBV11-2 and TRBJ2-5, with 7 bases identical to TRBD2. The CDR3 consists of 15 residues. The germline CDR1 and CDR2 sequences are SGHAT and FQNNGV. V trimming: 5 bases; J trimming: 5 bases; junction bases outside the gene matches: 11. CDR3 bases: TGTGCCAGCAGCCCCGAACGACTAGCTTCGGAGACCCAGTACTTC. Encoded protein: CASSPERLASETQYF.

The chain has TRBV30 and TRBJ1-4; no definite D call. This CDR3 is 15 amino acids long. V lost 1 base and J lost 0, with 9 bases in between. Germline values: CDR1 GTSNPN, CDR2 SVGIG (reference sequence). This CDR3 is CAWSGKRATNEKLFF. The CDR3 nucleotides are TGTGCCTGGAGTGGGAAACGTGCAACTAATGAAAAACTGTTTTTT.

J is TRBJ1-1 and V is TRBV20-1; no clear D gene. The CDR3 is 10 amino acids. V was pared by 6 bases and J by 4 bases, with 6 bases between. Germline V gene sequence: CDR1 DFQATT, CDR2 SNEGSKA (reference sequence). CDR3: CSALGTEAFF. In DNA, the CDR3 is TGCAGTGCGTTGGGCACTGAAGCTTTCTTT.

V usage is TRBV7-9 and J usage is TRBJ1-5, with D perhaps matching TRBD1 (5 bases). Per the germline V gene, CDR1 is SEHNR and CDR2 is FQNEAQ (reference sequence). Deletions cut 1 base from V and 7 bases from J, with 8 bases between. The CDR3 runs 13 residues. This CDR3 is CASSLEGRQPQHF. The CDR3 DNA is TGTGCCAGCAGCTTAGAGGGGCGACAGCCCCAGCATTTT.

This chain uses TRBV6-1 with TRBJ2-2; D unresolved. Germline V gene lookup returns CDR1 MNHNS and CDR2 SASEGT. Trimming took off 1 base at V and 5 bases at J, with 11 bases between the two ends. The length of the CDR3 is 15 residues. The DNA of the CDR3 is TGTGCCAGCAGTGAAGAATTTCGTGGTACCGGGGAGCTGTTTTTT. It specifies CASSEEFRGTGELFF.

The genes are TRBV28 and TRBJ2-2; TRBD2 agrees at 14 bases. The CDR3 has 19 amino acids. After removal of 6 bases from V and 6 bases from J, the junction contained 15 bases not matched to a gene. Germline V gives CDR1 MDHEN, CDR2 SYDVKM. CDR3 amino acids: CASRVAVRTSGRQPGELFF. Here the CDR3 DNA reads TGTGCCAGCAGGGTCGCGGTACGGACTAGCGGGAGGCAGCCCGGGGAGCTGTTTTTT. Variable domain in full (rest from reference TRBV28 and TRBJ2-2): DVKVTQSSRYLVKRTGEKVFLECVQDMDHENMFWYRQDPGLGLRLIYFSYDVKMKEKGDIPEGYSVSREKKERFSLILESASTNQTSMYLCASRVAVRTSGRQPGELFFGEGSRLTVL.

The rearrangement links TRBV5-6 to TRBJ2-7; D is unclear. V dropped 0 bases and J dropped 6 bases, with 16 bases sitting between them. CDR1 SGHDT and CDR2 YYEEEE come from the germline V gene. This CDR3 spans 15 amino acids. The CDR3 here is CASSLGSVLLAEQYF. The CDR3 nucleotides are TGTGCCAGCAGCTTGGGGTCAGTCCTCCTGGCCGAGCAGTACTTC.

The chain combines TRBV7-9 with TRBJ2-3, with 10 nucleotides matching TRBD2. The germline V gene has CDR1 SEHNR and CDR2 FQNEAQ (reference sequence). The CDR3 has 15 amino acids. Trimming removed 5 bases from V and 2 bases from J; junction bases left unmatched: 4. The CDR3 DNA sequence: TGTGCCAGCAGCCGCGGACTAGCGGTCACAGATACGCAGTATTTT. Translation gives CASSRGLAVTDTQYF.

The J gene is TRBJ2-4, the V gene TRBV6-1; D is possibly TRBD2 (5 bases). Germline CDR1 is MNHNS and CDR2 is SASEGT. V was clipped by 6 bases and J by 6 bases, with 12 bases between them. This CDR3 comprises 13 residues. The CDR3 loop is CASSGVLGNIQYF. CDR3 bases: TGTGCCAGCAGCGGGGTTTTGGGAAACATTCAGTACTTC.

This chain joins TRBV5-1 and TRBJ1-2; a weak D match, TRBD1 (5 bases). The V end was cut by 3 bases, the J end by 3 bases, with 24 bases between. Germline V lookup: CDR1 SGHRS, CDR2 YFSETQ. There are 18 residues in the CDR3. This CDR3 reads CASSSGESFARSYYGYTF. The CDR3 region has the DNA TGCGCCAGCAGCTCGGGGGAGAGCTTCGCCCGCTCCTACTATGGCTACACCTTC.

The CDR3, as DNA: TGTGCCAGCAGCGTAGCTTTGGCGCTAGCGGGGCAAGAGACCCAGTACTTC. Translated: CASSVALALAGQETQYF. This chain connects TRBV9 to TRBJ2-5; 9 bases match TRBD2. Germline CDR1 and CDR2: SGDLS and YYNGEE. V lost 0 bases, J lost 2 bases, and 8 bases stayed unmatched. The CDR3 consists of 17 residues.

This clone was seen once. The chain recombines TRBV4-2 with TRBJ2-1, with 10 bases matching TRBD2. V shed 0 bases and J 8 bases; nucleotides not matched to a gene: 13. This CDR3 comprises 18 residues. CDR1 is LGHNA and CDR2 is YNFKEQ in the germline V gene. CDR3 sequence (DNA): TGTGCCAGCAGCCAAGAGTCCTATTTGGAGCGGGGGGGCTATGAGCAGTTCTTC. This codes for CASSQESYLERGGYEQFF.

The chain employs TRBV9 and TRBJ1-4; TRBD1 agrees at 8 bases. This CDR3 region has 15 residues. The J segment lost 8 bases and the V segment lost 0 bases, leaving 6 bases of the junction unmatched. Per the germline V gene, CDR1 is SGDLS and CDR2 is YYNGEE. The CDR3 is CASSVATGGLEKLFF. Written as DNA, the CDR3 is TGTGCCAGCAGCGTAGCAACAGGGGGGCTCGAAAAACTGTTTTTT.

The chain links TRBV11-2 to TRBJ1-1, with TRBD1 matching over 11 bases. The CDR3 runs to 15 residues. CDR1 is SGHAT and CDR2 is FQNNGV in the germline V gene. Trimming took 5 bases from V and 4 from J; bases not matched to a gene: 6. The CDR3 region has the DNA TGTGCCAGCAGCGCGAGCGGGACAGGGGGCACTGAAGCTTTCTTT. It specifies CASSASGTGGTEAFF.

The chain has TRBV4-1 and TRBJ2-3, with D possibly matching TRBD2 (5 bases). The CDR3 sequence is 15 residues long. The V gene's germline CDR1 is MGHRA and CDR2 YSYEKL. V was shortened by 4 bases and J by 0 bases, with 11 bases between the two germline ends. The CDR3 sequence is CASSPDGVSTDTQYF. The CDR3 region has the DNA TGCGCCAGCAGCCCGGACGGGGTCAGCACAGATACGCAGTATTTT.

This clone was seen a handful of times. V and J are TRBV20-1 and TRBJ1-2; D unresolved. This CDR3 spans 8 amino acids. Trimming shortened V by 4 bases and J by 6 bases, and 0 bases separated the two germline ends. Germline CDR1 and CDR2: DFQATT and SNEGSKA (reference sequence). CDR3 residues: CSANGYTF. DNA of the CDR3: TGCAGTGCTAATGGCTACACCTTC.

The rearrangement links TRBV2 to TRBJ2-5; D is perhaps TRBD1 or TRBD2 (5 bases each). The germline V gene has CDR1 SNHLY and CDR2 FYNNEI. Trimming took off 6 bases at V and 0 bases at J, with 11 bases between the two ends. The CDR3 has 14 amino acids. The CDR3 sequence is CASSDGTNQETQYF. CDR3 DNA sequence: TGTGCCAGCAGCGACGGGACGAACCAAGAGACCCAGTACTTC.